This paragraph covers one T cell receptor (beta chain) sequence. This clonotype was seen a handful of times. The antigen it binds to is not known. Base qualities are not at hand, and no much larger clone is one base apart. This record belongs to a study of liver allograft versus peripheral blood T cells (dated by TCRdb to about 2020). The study in broad terms: The study compared the T cell receptor repertoires present in transplanted livers with the repertoires present in the peripheral blood of liver transplant recipients.

TCRdb shows the sequencer as Illumina MiSeq. TCRdb redid the processing of the public reads, applying fastp at Q25 and MiXCR, and retained in-frame beta chains. Rows merge per CDR3 protein into single entries with the most common DNA and genes. The sample contains 3,000 to 4,500 distinct CDR3 sequences, approximately 15% of them found a single time. The ten largest clonotypes hold roughly 23% of the sample. What the research found in general, with its limitations: According to the report, the T cell receptor repertoires detected in peripheral blood were different from the repertoires found inside liver allografts.

CDR1 and CDR2 were assigned from the germline V gene as SNHLY and FYNNEI. From the cysteine up to the phenylalanine, the CDR3 has a length of 11 residues. The entry retains the CDR3 DNA only, 33 bases that are in frame from base 1. The V and J ends are trimmed by 3 bases and 12 bases, leaving 11 bases between them. The rearranged segments are TRBV2 and TRBJ1-2, with no confidently assigned D gene. This clonotype originated in a human patient who had a liver transplant. After a transplant, the graft donor may have provided part of the T cells. The nucleotide sequence reads as follows: TGTGCCAGCAGTGAGCTTGAGGGTCACACCTTC. Its protein reads: CASSELEGHTF.